This T cell receptor beta chain was found in a study of cytomegalovirus exposure and HLA in healthy donors. Looking at the study overall: Of a few hundred genotyped donors, roughly 81% grouped in the Caucasian-associated ancestry cluster.

Each donor was nominally healthy when sampled (though unrecorded immune exposures were likely). It was with 60 Vbeta and 13 Jbeta primers that the PCR ran. This table comes from immunoSEQ multiplex PCR, and its TCRdb copy is limited to in-frame clones, with some not included. Of about 150,000 clones detected, 55% to 75% appear once; the ten largest clones hold approximately 6.6%. Overall study results and limits: HLA restriction was apparent for most CMV-associated TCR beta chains in a later analysis. DRB1 showed the most TCR associations and HLA-C the fewest in a later analysis, as rates varied by HLA locus.

On this clone: The antigen is not known.

CDR1 and CDR2 (germline): MDHEN, SYDVKM. CDR3 length: 14 residues. V was shortened by 3 bases and J by 8 bases, with 13 bases between the two germline ends. What was sequenced was PBMCs. The chain joins TRBV28 to TRBJ1-4; D not certain. The source of this sequence is a woman aged 55-70 years in good health and CMV-seropositive. Here the CDR3 reads CASSFQADGEKLFF. In DNA, the CDR3 is TGTGCCAGCAGTTTTCAGGCTGACGGCGAAAAACTGTTTTTT.